This T cell receptor (beta chain) comes out of a study of shared clonotypes between healthy human individuals. A deep-level run was used for the assay. Each subset's genomic DNA was split evenly across several immunoSEQ plates. The table came from immunoSEQ multiplex PCR; TCRdb's copy has only in-frame clones and leaves some out. The profile covers some 2,500,000 clones, with under 95% appearing a single time and around 0.37% taken by the ten largest. This clone was detected once. CDR1 and CDR2 from the germline V gene are MDHEN and SYDVKM. The CDR3 totals 14 residues. The ends lost 4 bases at V and 9 bases at J; junction bases unmatched: 8.

The sequencing input was naive CD4+ T cells from PBMCs. The sample's subset: CD45RA+ positively selected. The receptor's source is a man between 18 and 29 years old in good health. Some clones in this sample may be carry-over from other donors' samples. This chain uses TRBV28 with TRBJ2-1, with 8 bases lining up with TRBD2. CDR3 amino acids: CASSSTGLGGEQFF. The CDR3 DNA is TGTGCCAGCAGTTCTACGGGACTAGGAGGTGAGCAGTTCTTC.